This T cell receptor beta chain came from a study of cytomegalovirus exposure and HLA in healthy donors. On this clone: What it binds is not known.

A multiplex PCR was run with 60 Vbeta primers and 13 Jbeta primers. Sequencing was performed with immunoSEQ multiplex PCR; in TCRdb, only in-frame clones are kept and a portion is missing. The sample has around 76,000 clones. Trimming removed 1 base from V and 4 bases from J; junction bases left unmatched: 5. Germline assignment: CDR1 SEHNR and CDR2 FQNEAQ (reference sequence). The CDR3 contains 15 residues. Overall study findings and caveats: Cytomegalovirus-associated status was assigned to 164 TCR beta chains. As confirmed in vitro, a few CMV-associated chains were specific for CMV antigens.

Sequenced sample: PBMCs. The chain couples TRBV7-9 to TRBJ1-1; 8 bases align to TRBD1. This TCR was sampled from a boy between 10 and 17 years old in good health and CMV-seronegative. The CDR3 bases are TGTGCCAGCAGCTTAGTAGGGACAGGTATCACTGAAGCTTTCTTT. Translated, it gives CASSLVGTGITEAFF.